What follows are 18 T cell receptor beta chains derived from one specimen sequenced in a study of CD8 T cells in ankylosing spondylitis. Each CDR3 protein gets one entry after TCRdb re-called the 5' RACE reads with MiXCR. The sample records 80,000 to 100,000 distinct CDR3 sequences, roughly 8.7% being singletons. Sequenced material: blood, either unsorted or a sorted T cell fraction (not recorded which). The receptors were gathered from a male donor with ankylosing spondylitis or in good health (not recorded which).

There are many counts of this clonotype. The chain joins TRBV20-1 to TRBJ2-7; the match to TRBD2 covers 15 bases. V was clipped by 4 bases and J by 6 bases; unmatched bases: 13. This CDR3 is 17 amino acids long. Germline V lookup: CDR1 DFQATT, CDR2 SNEGSKA (reference sequence). CDR3 DNA sequence: TGCAGTGCTACCGGGACTAGCGGGAGGTTTCACGCTTCCGAGCAGTACTTC. This codes for CSATGTSGRFHASEQYF.

This clonotype has a count of ten or more. V and J are TRBV27 and TRBJ2-7, with D uncertain. Germline-derived CDR1 and CDR2 are MNHEY and SMNVEV (reference sequence). The CDR3 extends over 14 amino acids. V lost 6 bases to trimming and J lost 3 bases, with 15 bases between them. DNA for the CDR3: TGTGCCAGCAGCTTGACGTCAGGTATCTACGAGCAGTACTTC. Its protein product is CASSLTSGIYEQYF.

This clonotype was seen at least ten times. V and J are TRBV5-1 and TRBJ2-1; D is uncertain. Germline lookup yields CDR1 SGHRS and CDR2 YFSETQ. Trimming cost V 0 bases and J 4 bases, with 11 bases left between them. The CDR3 contains 15 residues. CDR3: CASSLVGSGYNEQFF. The CDR3 DNA reads as TGCGCCAGCAGCTTGGTAGGGTCTGGGTACAATGAGCAGTTCTTC.

This clonotype was seen many times. The rearrangement joins TRBV7-2 to TRBJ2-7, with a weak D call TRBD1 (6 bases). This CDR3 is 15 amino acids long. From germline, CDR1 is SGHTA and CDR2 FQGNSA. The V end was cut by 4 bases, the J end by 3 bases, with 16 bases between. CDR3 sequence (DNA): TGTGCCAGCAGCTCCCGTAGGACAGCGGACTACGAGCAGTACTTC. Protein product: CASSSRRTADYEQYF.

The table lists this clonotype with many counts. The chain recombines TRBV5-1 with TRBJ2-1; D is possibly TRBD2 (5 bases). This CDR3 has 14 residues. Germline V lookup: CDR1 SGHRS, CDR2 YFSETQ. V dropped 7 bases and J dropped 3 bases, with 14 bases sitting between them. This CDR3 is CASLPAGFYNEQFF. The CDR3, as DNA: TGCGCCAGCCTACCGGCGGGTTTCTACAATGAGCAGTTCTTC.

This clonotype was found a few times. The chain is built from TRBV20-1 and TRBJ2-1, with 8 bases lining up with TRBD2. The CDR3 loop spans 16 amino acids. Germline V gene lookup returns CDR1 DFQATT and CDR2 SNEGSKA (reference sequence). V shed 6 bases, J shed 0 bases, and the junction held 10 bases outside the gene matches. CDR3 amino acids: CSAGAPGGYSYNEQFF. CDR3 in DNA: TGCAGTGCAGGGGCCCCGGGGGGGTACTCCTACAATGAGCAGTTCTTC.

V gene TRBV7-9 combines with J gene TRBJ2-7; TRBD1 is a possible D gene (6 bases). The CDR3 consists of 15 residues. V lost 1 base and J lost 3, with 13 bases in between. Germline loops: CDR1 SEHNR, CDR2 FQNEAQ (reference sequence). The CDR3 nucleotides are TGTGCCAGCAGCTTAGTAGCAGGGGTCCTCTACGAGCAGTACTTC. Residues: CASSLVAGVLYEQYF.

This clonotype was observed many times. The gene calls are TRBV20-1 and TRBJ2-5; D unresolved. The CDR3 is 12 amino acids. V dropped 1 base and J dropped 7 bases, with 10 bases sitting between them. The germline V gene has CDR1 DFQATT and CDR2 SNEGSKA (reference sequence). The CDR3 DNA is TGCAGTGCTAGAGGCTTCGACGGGACCCAGTACTTC. It codes for CSARGFDGTQYF.

CDR3: CASSFGHRDTQYF. The CDR3 DNA sequence: TGTGCCAGCAGCTTTGGGCACCGTGATACGCAGTATTTT. This sequence joins TRBV5-6 and TRBJ2-3, with D uncertain. The ends were cut back, 2 bases at V and 6 bases at J, with 10 bases in the middle. CDR3 length: 13 residues. Germline values: CDR1 SGHDT, CDR2 YYEEEE.

This clonotype was detected ten times or more. This CDR3 reads CSVEDPRTGGQETQYF. The CDR3 DNA reads TGCAGCGTTGAAGATCCCCGCACAGGGGGTCAAGAGACCCAGTACTTC. The genes are TRBV29-1 and TRBJ2-5, with 8 bases fitting TRBD1. Germline loops: CDR1 SQVTM, CDR2 ANQGSEA. This CDR3 region has 16 residues. V lost 0 bases, J lost 2 bases, and 8 bases stayed unmatched.

Notes on this clonotype: This may be a read error: a much more frequent sequence differs by one nucleotide. The genes are TRBV7-2 and TRBJ2-2, with D perhaps matching TRBD1 or TRBD2 (5 bases each). Germline CDR1 SGHTA, CDR2 FQGNSA. The CDR3 length is 12 residues. V lost 4 bases and J lost 13, with 13 bases in between. CDR3 in DNA: TGTGCCAGCAGCTCCCGGGAAGACAGGCTGTTTTTT. Encoded protein: CASSSREDRLFF.

This clonotype has a count of ten or more. The rearrangement uses TRBV6-1 and TRBJ1-2; D might be TRBD1 (5 bases). Germline CDR1 MNHNS, CDR2 SASEGT. Trimming removed 7 bases from V and 7 bases from J, with 19 bases in between. This CDR3 contains 14 residues. Here the CDR3 DNA reads TGTGCCAGCAATGGGGGGGGAGTGGTTCCTGGCTACACCTTC. The encoded protein is CASNGGGVVPGYTF.

This clonotype was found many times. This chain connects TRBV19 to TRBJ2-3; perhaps TRBD2 as D (5 bases). Trimming left V 6 bases short and J 6 bases short, with 13 bases between. This CDR3 is built from 13 residues. CDR1 LNHDA and CDR2 SQIVND come from the germline V gene (reference sequence). Here the CDR3 reads CASRTTRGDTQYF. In DNA form, the CDR3 reads TGTGCCAGTAGAACTACGAGAGGGGATACGCAGTATTTT.

With respect to this clonotype: A much larger clone sits a single nucleotide away, making a read error possible. The rearrangement uses TRBV28 and TRBJ2-1; D may be TRBD2 (6 bases). The CDR3 extends over 13 amino acids. Trimming removed 8 bases from V and 9 bases from J, with 17 bases in between. CDR1 and CDR2 from the germline V gene are MDHEN and SYDVKM. The chain's CDR3 is CASGPGLLGEQFF. The CDR3 bases are TGTGCCAGCGGCCCGGGACTCCTAGGTGAGCAGTTCTTC. Looking up the rest from reference TRBV28 and TRBJ2-1 gives the full variable domain: DVKVTQSSRYLVKRTGEKVFLECVQDMDHENMFWYRQDPGLGLRLIYFSYDVKMKEKGDIPEGYSVSREKKERFSLILESASTNQTSMYLCASGPGLLGEQFFGPGTRLTVL.

The rearrangement links TRBV27 to TRBJ2-2; D perhaps matches TRBD2 (5 bases). V lost 5 bases to trimming and J lost 4 bases, with 11 bases between them. The germline gives CDR1 MNHEY, CDR2 SMNVEV (reference sequence). CDR3 length: 14 residues. The CDR3 spells CASSADYRTGELFF. The CDR3 DNA reads as TGTGCCAGCAGTGCCGACTACCGCACCGGGGAGCTGTTTTTT.

This sequence joins TRBV4-3 and TRBJ2-7; the D is unclear. CDR3 size: 14 residues. V was clipped by 0 bases and J by 0 bases, with 6 bases between them. CDR1 LGHNA and CDR2 YSLEER come from the germline V gene. This CDR3 reads CASSQERYSYEQYF. The CDR3, as DNA: TGCGCCAGCAGCCAAGAGCGGTACTCCTACGAGCAGTACTTC.

This clonotype was seen repeatedly, ten times or more. The chain is built from TRBV29-1 and TRBJ1-3; 7 bases match TRBD1. The CDR3 is made up of 14 amino acids. Germline loops: CDR1 SQVTM, CDR2 ANQGSEA. V gave up 7 bases and J gave up 2 bases; unmatched junction bases: 8. The CDR3: CSATGVRPGNTIYF. The CDR3 nucleotides are TGCAGCGCTACAGGGGTGCGCCCTGGAAACACCATATATTTT.

This sequence joins TRBV3-1 and TRBJ2-6; TRBD1 or TRBD2 may be the D gene (5 bases each). The germline CDR1 and CDR2 sequences are LGHDT and YNNKEL (reference sequence). This CDR3 contains 19 residues. Trimming took off 6 bases at V and 0 bases at J, with 21 bases between the two ends. The CDR3 region has the DNA TGTGCCAGCAGTTTAGTAGCGAGGGGCATCATCTCTGGGGCCAACGTCCTGACTTTC. It is translated as CASSLVARGIISGANVLTF. Together with reference TRBV3-1 and TRBJ2-6, the CDR3 gives the full variable domain: DTAVSQTPKYLVTQMGNDKSIKCEQNLGHDTMYWYKQDSKKFLKIMFSYNNKELIINETVPNRFSPKSPDKAHLNLHINSLELGDSAVYFCASSLVARGIISGANVLTFGAGSRLTVL.